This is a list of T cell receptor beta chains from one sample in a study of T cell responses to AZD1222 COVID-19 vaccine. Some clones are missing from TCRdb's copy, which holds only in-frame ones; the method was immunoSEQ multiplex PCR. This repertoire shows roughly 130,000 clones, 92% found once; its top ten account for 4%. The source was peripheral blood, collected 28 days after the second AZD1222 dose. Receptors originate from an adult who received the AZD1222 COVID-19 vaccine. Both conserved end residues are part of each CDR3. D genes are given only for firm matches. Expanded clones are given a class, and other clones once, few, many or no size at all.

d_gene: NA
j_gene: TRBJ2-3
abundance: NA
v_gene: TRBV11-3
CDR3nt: TGTGCCAGCAGCTTGGGGGCCCGCACAGATACGCAGTATTTT
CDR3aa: CASSLGARTDTQYF

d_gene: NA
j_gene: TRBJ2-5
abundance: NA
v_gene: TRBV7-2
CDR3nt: TGTGCCAGCAGCCCCGACCACTATGTTAAGTCCCAAGGAAAGACCCAGTACTTC
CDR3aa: CASSPDHYVKSQGKTQYF

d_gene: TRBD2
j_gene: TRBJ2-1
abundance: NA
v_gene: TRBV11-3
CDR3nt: TGTGCCAGCAGCTACGCGGGGGACTACAATGAGCAGTTCTTC
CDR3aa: CASSYAGDYNEQFF

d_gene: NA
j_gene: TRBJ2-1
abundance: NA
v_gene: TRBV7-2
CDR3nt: TGTGCCAGCAGCTTACTCGGGGGAACCTACAATGAGCAGTTCTTC
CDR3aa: CASSLLGGTYNEQFF

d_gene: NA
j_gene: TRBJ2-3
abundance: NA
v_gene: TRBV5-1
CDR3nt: TGCGCCAGCAGCTTGCCCACCGGGACGGATACGCAGTATTTT
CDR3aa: CASSLPTGTDTQYF

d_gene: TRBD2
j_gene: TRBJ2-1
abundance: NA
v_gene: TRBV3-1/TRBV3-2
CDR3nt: TGTGCCAGCAGCGCCCCCGGGACTAGCGGGAGAGGGGAGCAGTTCTTC
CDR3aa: CASSAPGTSGRGEQFF

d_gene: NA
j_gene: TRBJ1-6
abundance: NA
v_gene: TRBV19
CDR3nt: TGTGCCAGTACGGGAGGCAGGGTCAGAGATTCACCCCTCCACTTT
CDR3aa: CASTGGRVRDSPLHF

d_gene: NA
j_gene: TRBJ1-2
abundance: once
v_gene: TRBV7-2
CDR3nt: TGTGCCAGCAGCTTATACATACAGTATAACTATGGCTACACCTTC
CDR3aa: CASSLYIQYNYGYTF

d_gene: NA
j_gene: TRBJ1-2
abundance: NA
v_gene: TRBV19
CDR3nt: TGTGCCAGTAGTATAGATCGAGGTGGCTACACCTTC
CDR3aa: CASSIDRGGYTF

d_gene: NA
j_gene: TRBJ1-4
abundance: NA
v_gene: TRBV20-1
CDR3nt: TGCAGTGCTAGTAACCCAGGAGCCGAAAAACTGTTTTTT
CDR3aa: CSASNPGAEKLFF

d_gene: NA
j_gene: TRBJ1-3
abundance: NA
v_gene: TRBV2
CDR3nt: TGTGCCAGCAGAGACCCTGGAAACACCATATATTTT
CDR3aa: CASRDPGNTIYF

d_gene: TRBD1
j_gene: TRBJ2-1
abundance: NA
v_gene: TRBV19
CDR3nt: TGTGCCAGTAGTCCGAGGACAGGGAGGAAGCAGTTCTTC
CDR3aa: CASSPRTGRKQFF

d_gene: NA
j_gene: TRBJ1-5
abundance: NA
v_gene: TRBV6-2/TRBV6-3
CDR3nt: TGTGCCAGCAGTTACGTGGTCGGGGGTTATCAGCCCCAGCATTTT
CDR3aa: CASSYVVGGYQPQHF

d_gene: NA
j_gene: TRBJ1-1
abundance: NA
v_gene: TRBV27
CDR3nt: TGTGCCAGCAGTTTAACGCCAGGGGCTCGATCGGTGGAAGCTTTCTTT
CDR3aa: CASSLTPGARSVEAFF

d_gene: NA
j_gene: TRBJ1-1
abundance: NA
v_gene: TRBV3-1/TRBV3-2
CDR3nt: TGTGCCAGCAGTTTCAGGGCCAGAAACACTGAAGCTTTCTTT
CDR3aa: CASSFRARNTEAFF

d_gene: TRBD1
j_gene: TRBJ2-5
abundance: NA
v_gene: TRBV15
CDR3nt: TGTGCCACCAGCAGAGATCCCGGACAGGGGAAAGAGACCCAGTACTTC
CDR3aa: CATSRDPGQGKETQYF

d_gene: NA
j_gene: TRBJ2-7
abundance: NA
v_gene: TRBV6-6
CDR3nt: TGTGCCAGCAGTTTACAGGGAGGCGGCGAGCAGTACTTC
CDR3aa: CASSLQGGGEQYF

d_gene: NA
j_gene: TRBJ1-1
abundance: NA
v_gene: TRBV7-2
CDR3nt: TGTGCCAGCAGTTTGTGGGGGGGCGATAACACTGAAGCTTTCTTT
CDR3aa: CASSLWGGDNTEAFF

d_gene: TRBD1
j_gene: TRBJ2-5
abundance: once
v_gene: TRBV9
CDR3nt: TGTGCCAGCCAGGGGGTCGGCGAGACCCAGTACTTC
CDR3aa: CASQGVGETQYF

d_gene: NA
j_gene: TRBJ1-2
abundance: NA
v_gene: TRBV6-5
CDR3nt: TGTGCCAGCAGGTCTGCTGGAGGGCCCTATGGCTACACCTTC
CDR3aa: CASRSAGGPYGYTF

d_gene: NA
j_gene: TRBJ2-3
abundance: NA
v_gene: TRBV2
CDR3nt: TGTGCCAGCAGGTCACTAGCAGGAAGGGCAGATACGCAGTATTTT
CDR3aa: CASRSLAGRADTQYF

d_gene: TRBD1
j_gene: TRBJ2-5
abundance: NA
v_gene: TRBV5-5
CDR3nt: TGTGCCAGCAGAAAAGGACAGGGGCGAGAGACCCAGTACTTC
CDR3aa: CASRKGQGRETQYF

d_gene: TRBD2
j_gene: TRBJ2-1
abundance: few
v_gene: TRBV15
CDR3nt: TGTGCCACCAGCGAAACGACGGGACTAGGCTACAATGAGCAGTTCTTC
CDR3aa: CATSETTGLGYNEQFF

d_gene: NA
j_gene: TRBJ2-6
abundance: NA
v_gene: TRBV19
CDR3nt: TGTGGGAGTTCCCAGTCTGGGGCCAACGTCCTGACTTTC
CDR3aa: CGSSQSGANVLTF

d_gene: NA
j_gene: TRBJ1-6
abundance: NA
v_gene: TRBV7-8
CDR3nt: TGTGCCAGCAGCTTCGCGGGGCAGGGGTTCTCACCCCTCCACTTT
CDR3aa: CASSFAGQGFSPLHF

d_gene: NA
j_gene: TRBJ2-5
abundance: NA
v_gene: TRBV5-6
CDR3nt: TGTGCCAGCAGAAATCGAGAGACCCAGTACTTC
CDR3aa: CASRNRETQYF

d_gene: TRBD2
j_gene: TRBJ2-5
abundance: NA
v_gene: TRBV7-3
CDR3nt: TGTGCCAGCAGCTTTGCGGGGGAAGAGACCCAGTACTTC
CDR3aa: CASSFAGEETQYF

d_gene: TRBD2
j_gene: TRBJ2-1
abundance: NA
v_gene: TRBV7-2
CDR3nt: TGTGCCAGCACCCCATATACCGGGGGGGCCTACAATGAGCAGTTCTTC
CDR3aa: CASTPYTGGAYNEQFF

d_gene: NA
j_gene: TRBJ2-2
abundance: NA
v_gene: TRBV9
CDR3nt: TGTGCCAGCAGCGCTCTGGCCGGGGAGCTGTTTTTT
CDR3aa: CASSALAGELFF

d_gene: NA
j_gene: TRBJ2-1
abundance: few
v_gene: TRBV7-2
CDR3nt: TGTGCCAGCAGCTTTGGGCGGGCCTCCTACAATGAGCAGTTCTTC
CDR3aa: CASSFGRASYNEQFF

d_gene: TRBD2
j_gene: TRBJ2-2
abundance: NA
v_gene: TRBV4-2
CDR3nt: TGTGCCGCCTCCCCCAGCGGGGGGGCTAACACCGGGGAGCTGTTTTTT
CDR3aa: CAASPSGGANTGELFF

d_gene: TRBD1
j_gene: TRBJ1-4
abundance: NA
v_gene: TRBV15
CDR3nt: TGTGCCACCAGCACCAAACCCCGGACAGGGACGAGTGAAAAACTGTTTTTT
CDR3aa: CATSTKPRTGTSEKLFF

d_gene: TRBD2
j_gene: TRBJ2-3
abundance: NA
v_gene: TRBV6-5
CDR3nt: TGTGCCAGCAGTTACTCGCCTAGCGGGTCGCCAGGATCGCAGTATTTT
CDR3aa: CASSYSPSGSPGSQYF

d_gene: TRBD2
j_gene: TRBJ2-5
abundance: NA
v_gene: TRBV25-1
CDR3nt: TGTGCCAGCGCCACTAGCGGGGGCCAGAAGACCCAGTACTTC
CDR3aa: CASATSGGQKTQYF

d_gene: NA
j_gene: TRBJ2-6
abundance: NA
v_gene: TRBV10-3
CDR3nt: TGTGCCATCAGTGATTGGCCTTTTAACTCTGGGGCCAACGTCCTGACTTTC
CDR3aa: CAISDWPFNSGANVLTF

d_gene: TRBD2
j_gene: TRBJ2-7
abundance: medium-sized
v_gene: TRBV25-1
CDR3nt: TGTGCCAGCACGGGGCGGGAGTCCTACGAGCAGTACTTC
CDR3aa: CASTGRESYEQYF

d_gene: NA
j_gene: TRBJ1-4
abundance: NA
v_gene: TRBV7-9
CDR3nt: TGTGCCAGCAGCTTACTCAATGAAAAACTGTTTTTT
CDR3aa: CASSLLNEKLFF

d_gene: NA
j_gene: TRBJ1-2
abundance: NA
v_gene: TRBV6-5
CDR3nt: TGTGCCAGCAGTTACTCGTCTTATCCCTATGGCTACACCTTC
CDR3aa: CASSYSSYPYGYTF

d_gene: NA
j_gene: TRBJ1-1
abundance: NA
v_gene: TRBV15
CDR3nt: TGTGCCACCAGCAGATCTAGGGGGGTAGGCACTGAAGCTTTCTTT
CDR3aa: CATSRSRGVGTEAFF